This T cell receptor beta chain was recovered during a study of T-cell reconstitution after alpha-beta-depleted transplantation in children. The CDR3 contains 13 residues. Germline V gives CDR1 DFQATT, CDR2 SNEGSKA (reference sequence). V was clipped by 3 bases and J by 7 bases, with 13 bases between them. Unique molecular identifiers were built into the TCRbeta library. From the PCR reads, TCRdb called clonotypes with MiXCR, one entry per CDR3 protein. The sample contains approximately 250,000 distinct CDR3 sequences, 9.7% of which appear only once. This receptor was identified in a human donor who donated a stem cell graft to a child with SCID. This sequence joins TRBV20-1 and TRBJ2-1, with D possibly TRBD1 on 6 matching bases. Material: PBMCs from the stem cell graft donor, obtained from the stem cell graft. The CDR3 DNA follows: TGCAGTGCTAGCACGACCAGGGGAAATGAGCAGTTCTTC. This encodes CSASTTRGNEQFF.